The present T cell receptor (beta chain) was sequenced within a study of blood T cell repertoires in COVID-19. Study at large: Sites in the United States, Italy and Spain provided acute and convalescent COVID-19 samples. The cDNA or gDNA used as material had been derived from T cells, B-cell-depleted T cells, or PBMCs.

Between the trimmed V and J ends, which lost 1 base and 2 bases, there was a span of 12 bases. This CDR3 has 14 amino acids. The germline CDR1 and CDR2 sequences are GTSNPN and SVGIG (reference sequence). As processed by the authors: How many nucleated cells were present was estimated from reference gene primer amplification. Repertoires were generated with immunoSEQ multiplex PCR, while TCRdb's copy carries only in-frame clones and drops some. V and J calls and clone size come straight from that table; D and trimming were deduced from the DNA. The sample comprises 150,000 to 250,000 clones, approximately 84% of which are singletons, and approximately 6.9% rests with the top ten.

This sequence originates from a human donor with acute or convalescent COVID-19. The donor label of this sample is uncertain. The chain combines TRBV30 with TRBJ2-7; maybe TRBD2 (5 bases). The material sequenced was peripheral blood. CDR3 loop: CAWSGSPGAYEQYF. The CDR3 DNA follows: TGTGCCTGGAGTGGCTCCCCCGGGGCCTACGAGCAGTACTTC.